The clone carrying this T cell receptor (beta chain) appeared many times. Its antigen is not identified. The data are from a study of T-cell reconstitution after alpha-beta-depleted transplantation in children. As it was prepared, the TCRbeta library received unique molecular identifiers. MiXCR, run by TCRdb on the PCR reads, gives a single entry per CDR3 protein. Altogether fewer than 250,000 distinct CDR3 sequences are present, approximately 15% being singletons, with the ten largest covering around 44%. The V end was cut by 3 bases, the J end by 3 bases, with 13 bases between. There are 15 residues in the CDR3. Study-wide results and caveats: Roughly two months post-transplant, alpha-beta T cells reportedly originated from several hundred graft clones that had expanded. From surviving recipient T cells and thymic progenitors came the high day-60 TCRbeta diversity observed in some patients. By one year post-transplant, T-cell counts and diversity largely arose from T cells that were newly produced.

The V gene is TRBV12-3 or TRBV12-4, the J gene TRBJ2-3; TRBD2 is a possible D gene (5 bases). The source of this sequence is a male patient between 2 and 10 years old who had a stem cell transplant for acute lymphoblastic leukemia, so the T cells may come from the graft donor. The sequencing here drew on PBMCs, mostly from graft donor cells, taken 360 days after TCRalphabeta/CD19-depleted stem cell transplant. As DNA, the CDR3 is TGTGCCAGCAGTTTTCCAGAGGGTGATACAGATACGCAGTATTTT. Translating it yields CASSFPEGDTDTQYF.